What follows are 5 T cell receptor beta chains derived from one specimen sequenced in a study of blood T cell repertoires in COVID-19. Produced via immunoSEQ multiplex PCR; TCRdb's table is partial and in-frame only. The table includes about 420,000 clones, roughly 90% detected once. The sequenced sample was peripheral blood. All receptors come from a man between 18 and 35 years old with COVID-19, enrolled during active disease.

V usage is TRBV5-4 and J usage is TRBJ1-6, with D uncertain. Germline CDR1 is SGHNT and CDR2 is YYREEE (reference sequence). V was shortened by 0 bases and J by 13 bases, with 8 bases between the two germline ends. This CDR3 is built from 12 residues. The CDR3 region is CASSLDSHPLHF. The CDR3 bases are TGTGCCAGCAGCTTGGACAGTCATCCCCTCCACTTT.

The sample holds one count of this clone. The J gene is TRBJ1-2, the V gene TRBV5-8; D gene uncertain. CDR1 is SGHTS and CDR2 is YDEGEE in the germline V gene. V was shortened by 3 bases and J by 5 bases, with 11 bases between the two germline ends. The CDR3 runs 13 residues. CDR3 DNA: TGTGCCAGCAGCTGGCAGCGCTTATATGGCTACACCTTC. This sequence encodes CASSWQRLYGYTF.

This chain uses TRBV2 with TRBJ1-5, with D hard to call. Per the germline V gene, CDR1 is SNHLY and CDR2 is FYNNEI. CDR3 length: 13 amino acids. Trimming stripped 2 bases from V and 5 bases from J, with 7 bases between. The CDR3 spells CASSEQEDQPQHF. In nucleotides, the CDR3 is TGTGCCAGCAGTGAACAGGAGGATCAGCCCCAGCATTTT.

CDR3 in amino acids: CASSRIAGRDINEQFF. The CDR3 coding sequence is TGTGCCAGTAGTCGGATAGCGGGAAGGGATATCAATGAGCAGTTCTTC. The chain combines TRBV19 with TRBJ2-1, with 8 bases fitting TRBD2. The J segment lost 6 bases and the V segment lost 5 bases, leaving 12 bases of the junction unmatched. This CDR3 comprises 16 residues. From germline, CDR1 is LNHDA and CDR2 SQIVND (reference sequence). The full variable domain, with the rest looked up from reference TRBV19 and TRBJ2-1, is DGGITQSPKYLFRKEGQNVTLSCEQNLNHDAMYWYRQDPGQGLRLIYYSQIVNDFQKGDIAEGYSVSREKKESFPLTVTSAQKNPTAFYLCASSRIAGRDINEQFFGPGTRLTVL.

This clone was detected many times. This chain joins TRBV11-2 and TRBJ2-5, with D tentatively TRBD1 (6 bases). V gave up 0 bases and J gave up 7 bases, with 12 bases separating them. This CDR3 contains 14 residues. Germline V gene lookup returns CDR1 SGHAT and CDR2 FQNNGV. The CDR3 coding sequence is TGTGCCAGCAGCTTAGATCACAGGGAAGTGACCCAGTACTTC. Protein: CASSLDHREVTQYF.